Listed below are T cell receptor beta chains from one sample, sequenced in a study of T cell changes during pregnancy in multiple sclerosis. The table came from immunoSEQ multiplex PCR; TCRdb's copy has only in-frame clones and leaves some out. This table holds about 50,000 clones, approximately 90% found once. Sequencing was performed on CD4+ T cells from peripheral blood mononuclear cells, taken before pregnancy. Source of these receptors: a female donor with multiple sclerosis, enrolled in a pregnancy study. Each CDR3 is given with its conserved first and last residue. The order of the fields is V gene, clone size, J gene, CDR3 length, D gene, CDR3 protein, CDR3 DNA. A D gene is named only where the DNA matches it firmly. Size tells how often a clone was seen (once, few, many) or the class of an expanded clone, and some rows leave it out.

v_gene: TRBV19
abundance: -
j_gene: TRBJ1-1
len: 12
d_gene: TRBD1
CDR3aa: CATGTGGTEAFF
CDR3nt: TGTGCCACTGGGACAGGGGGCACTGAAGCTTTCTTT

v_gene: TRBV29-1
abundance: -
j_gene: TRBJ2-7
len: 13
d_gene: -
CDR3aa: CSVEPQGSYEQYF
CDR3nt: TGCAGCGTTGAACCTCAGGGCTCTTACGAGCAGTACTTC

v_gene: TRBV9
abundance: -
j_gene: TRBJ2-3
len: 13
d_gene: -
CDR3aa: CASSVDDFTVQYF
CDR3nt: TGTGCCAGCAGCGTAGATGACTTCACGGTGCAGTATTTT

v_gene: TRBV9
abundance: few
j_gene: TRBJ1-2
len: 13
d_gene: -
CDR3aa: CASSRGREAGYTF
CDR3nt: TGTGCCAGCAGCCGTGGCAGGGAAGCAGGCTACACCTTC

v_gene: TRBV5-4
abundance: -
j_gene: TRBJ2-7
len: 15
d_gene: TRBD1
CDR3aa: CASSLWGQGDYEQYF
CDR3nt: TGTGCCAGCAGCTTGTGGGGACAGGGGGACTACGAGCAGTACTTC

v_gene: TRBV6-4
abundance: -
j_gene: TRBJ2-7
len: 16
d_gene: TRBD2
CDR3aa: CASSDKGTGTKYEQYF
CDR3nt: TGTGCCAGCAGTGACAAGGGCACCGGGACTAAGTACGAGCAGTACTTC

v_gene: TRBV5-1
abundance: -
j_gene: TRBJ1-1
len: 14
d_gene: -
CDR3aa: CASSLGGMGLEAFF
CDR3nt: TGCGCCAGCAGCTTGGGCGGGATGGGGTTGGAAGCTTTCTTT

v_gene: TRBV6-6
abundance: -
j_gene: TRBJ2-5
len: 13
d_gene: -
CDR3aa: CASSRQEGETQYF
CDR3nt: TGTGCCAGCAGCCGACAGGAAGGAGAGACCCAGTACTTC

v_gene: TRBV6-1
abundance: -
j_gene: TRBJ1-1
len: 13
d_gene: -
CDR3aa: CASIDHPRLKAFF
CDR3nt: TGTGCCAGCATAGATCACCCGAGGCTCAAAGCTTTCTTT

v_gene: TRBV5-1
abundance: -
j_gene: TRBJ2-1
len: 19
d_gene: TRBD2
CDR3aa: CASSLNNGRAESSYNEQFF
CDR3nt: TGCGCCAGCAGCTTGAACAACGGGAGGGCCGAGAGCTCCTACAATGAGCAGTTCTTC

v_gene: TRBV28
abundance: -
j_gene: TRBJ1-4
len: 15
d_gene: -
CDR3aa: CASNQWTDYNEKLFF
CDR3nt: TGTGCCAGCAACCAGTGGACAGATTATAATGAAAAACTGTTTTTT

v_gene: TRBV5-1
abundance: -
j_gene: TRBJ2-1
len: 16
d_gene: TRBD2
CDR3aa: CASRLAGGAAYNEQFF
CDR3nt: TGCGCCAGTCGTCTAGCGGGAGGGGCGGCCTACAATGAGCAGTTCTTC

v_gene: TRBV5-1
abundance: few
j_gene: TRBJ1-1
len: 13
d_gene: -
CDR3aa: CASNRDIDTEAFF
CDR3nt: TGCGCCAGCAACCGGGACATCGACACTGAAGCTTTCTTT

v_gene: TRBV28
abundance: -
j_gene: TRBJ1-1
len: 13
d_gene: TRBD1
CDR3aa: CASRTGGWTEAFF
CDR3nt: TGTGCCAGCAGAACAGGGGGCTGGACTGAAGCTTTCTTT

v_gene: TRBV5-1
abundance: -
j_gene: TRBJ1-4
len: 15
d_gene: -
CDR3aa: CASSVAGADNEKLFF
CDR3nt: TGCGCCAGCAGCGTGGCAGGGGCCGATAATGAAAAACTGTTTTTT

v_gene: TRBV11-2
abundance: -
j_gene: TRBJ2-1
len: 17
d_gene: TRBD2
CDR3aa: CASSSHGGSFSYNEQFF
CDR3nt: TGTGCCAGCAGCTCCCACGGCGGGAGTTTCTCCTACAATGAGCAGTTCTTC